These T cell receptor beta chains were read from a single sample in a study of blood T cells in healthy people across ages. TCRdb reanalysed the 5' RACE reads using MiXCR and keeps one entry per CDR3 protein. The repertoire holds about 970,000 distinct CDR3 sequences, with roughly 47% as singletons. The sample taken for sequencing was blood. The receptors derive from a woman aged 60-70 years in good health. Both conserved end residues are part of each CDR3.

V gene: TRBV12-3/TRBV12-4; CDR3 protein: CASGSTGAPTETQYF
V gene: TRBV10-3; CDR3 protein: CTISEGQDPGGSYEQYF
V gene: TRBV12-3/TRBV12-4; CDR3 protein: CASTIGVGHQPQHF
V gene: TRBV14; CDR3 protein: CASSQESQVGNIQYF
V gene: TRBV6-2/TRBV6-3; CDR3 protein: CASSTTGTGNREQYF
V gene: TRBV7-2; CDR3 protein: CASSFYSYYEQYF
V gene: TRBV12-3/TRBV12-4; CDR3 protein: CASSERQGQETQYF
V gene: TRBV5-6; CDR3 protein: CASSTGTPSTDTQYF
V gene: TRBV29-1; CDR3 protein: CSVDPGLREKLFF
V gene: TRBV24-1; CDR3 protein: CATSDSRQGANYGYTF
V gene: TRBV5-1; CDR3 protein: CASSLELSGSSEKLFF
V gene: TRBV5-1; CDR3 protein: CASSSGRPANYGYTF
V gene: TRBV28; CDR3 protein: CASRPYLPSLNEKLFF
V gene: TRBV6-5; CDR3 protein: CASTSDVRGGEAFF
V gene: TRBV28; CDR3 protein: CASIGGSYEQYF
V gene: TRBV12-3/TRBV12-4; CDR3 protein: CASSTTGKNDQPQHF
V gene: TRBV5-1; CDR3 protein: CASTHGGGNTEAFF
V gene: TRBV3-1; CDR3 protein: CASSQDLSQAKNIQYF
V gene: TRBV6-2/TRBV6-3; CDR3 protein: CASSPTATGQQHF
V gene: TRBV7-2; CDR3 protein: CASSFIGVEQFF
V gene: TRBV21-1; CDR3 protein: CASTWASLDTDTQYF
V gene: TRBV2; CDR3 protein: CASRGTSFDGINEQFF
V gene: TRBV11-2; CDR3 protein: CASSSPRAGLAGDSERAKNIQYF
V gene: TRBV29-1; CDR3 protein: CGVGNRGRVIVDEQFF
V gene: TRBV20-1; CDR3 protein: CSVPGPSGRAGDTQYF
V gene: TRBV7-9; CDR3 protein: CASSSGQATDTQYF
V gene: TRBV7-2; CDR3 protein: CASSQNPIRETQYF
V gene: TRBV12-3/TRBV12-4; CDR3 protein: CASSPGDHFQETQYF
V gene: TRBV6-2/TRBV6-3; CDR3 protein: CASSCRGGNYEQYF
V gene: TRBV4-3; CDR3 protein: CASSHEESSGSRTDTQYF
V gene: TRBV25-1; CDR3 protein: CASSGPYSNQPQHF
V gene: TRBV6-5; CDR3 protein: CASSYGTDSSTDTQYF
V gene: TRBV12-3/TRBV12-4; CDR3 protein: CASSSVGTAEYEQYF
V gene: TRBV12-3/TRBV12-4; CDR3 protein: CASSLSGRGNQPQHF
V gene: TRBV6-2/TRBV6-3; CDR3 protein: CASSRGLASEQFF
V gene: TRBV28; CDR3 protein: CASGDLGQVTQYF
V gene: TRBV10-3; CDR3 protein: CAISLGTGVRETQYF
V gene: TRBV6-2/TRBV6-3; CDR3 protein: CASRGSLGEQYF
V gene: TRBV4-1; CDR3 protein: CASSQPLNNDEQFF
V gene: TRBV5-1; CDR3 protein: CASGVAGPDTQYF
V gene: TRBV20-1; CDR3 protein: CSARDRGGSRNEQFF
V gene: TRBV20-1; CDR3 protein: CSAHTSGRASKYLADTQYF
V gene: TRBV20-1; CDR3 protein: CSAPKEGSPGELFF
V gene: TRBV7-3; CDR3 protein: CASSRTPGETQYF
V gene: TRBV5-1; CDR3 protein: CASSLGHDPTPTNEKLFF
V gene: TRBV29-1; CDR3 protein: CSVGREVPDTQYF
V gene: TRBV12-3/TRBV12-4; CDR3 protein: CASTSGSSNEKLFF